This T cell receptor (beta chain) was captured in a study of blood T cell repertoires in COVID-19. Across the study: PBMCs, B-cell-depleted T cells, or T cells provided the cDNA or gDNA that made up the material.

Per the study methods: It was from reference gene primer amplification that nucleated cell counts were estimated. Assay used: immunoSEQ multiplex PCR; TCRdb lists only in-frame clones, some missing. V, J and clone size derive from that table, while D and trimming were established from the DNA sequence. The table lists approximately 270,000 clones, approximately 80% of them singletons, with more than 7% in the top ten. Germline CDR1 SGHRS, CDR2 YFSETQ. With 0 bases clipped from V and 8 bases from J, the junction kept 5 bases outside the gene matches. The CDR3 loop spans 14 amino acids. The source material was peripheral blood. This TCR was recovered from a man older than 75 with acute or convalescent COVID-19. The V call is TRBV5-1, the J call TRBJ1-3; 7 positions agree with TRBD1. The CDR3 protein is CASSLAGTAHTIYF. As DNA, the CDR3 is TGCGCCAGCAGCTTGGCCGGGACAGCTCACACCATATATTTT.